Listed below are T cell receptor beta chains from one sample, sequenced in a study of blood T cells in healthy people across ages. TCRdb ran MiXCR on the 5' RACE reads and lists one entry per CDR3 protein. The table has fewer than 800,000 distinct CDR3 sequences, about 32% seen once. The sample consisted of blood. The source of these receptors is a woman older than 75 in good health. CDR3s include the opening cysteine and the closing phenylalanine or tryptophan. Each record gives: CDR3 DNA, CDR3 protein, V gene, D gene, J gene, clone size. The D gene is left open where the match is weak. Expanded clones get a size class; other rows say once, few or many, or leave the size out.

CDR3 DNA: TGTGCCAGCAGTTACTCCTTGATGGAGACCCAGTACTTC
CDR3 protein: CASSYSLMETQYF
V gene: TRBV6-5
D gene: -
J gene: TRBJ2-5
clone size: many

CDR3 DNA: TGTGCCAGCAGCTTAATGCGGACAGGAAATCAGGGCACTGAAGCTTTCTTT
CDR3 protein: CASSLMRTGNQGTEAFF
V gene: TRBV7-3
D gene: TRBD1
J gene: TRBJ1-1
clone size: many

CDR3 DNA: TGTGCCAGCAGTCTCGGGGTCCCTAGGGAGCAGTTCTTC
CDR3 protein: CASSLGVPREQFF
V gene: TRBV28
D gene: -
J gene: TRBJ2-1
clone size: many

CDR3 DNA: TGTGCCAGCAGTTACGCCCAGGGGAAGACTAACTATGGCTACACCTTC
CDR3 protein: CASSYAQGKTNYGYTF
V gene: TRBV6-2/TRBV6-3
D gene: -
J gene: TRBJ1-2
clone size: -

CDR3 DNA: TGCGCCAGCAGCTTGGATGGTTGGAATGAGCAGTTCTTC
CDR3 protein: CASSLDGWNEQFF
V gene: TRBV5-1
D gene: -
J gene: TRBJ2-1
clone size: many

CDR3 DNA: TGCAGTGCCCCAACCGGCGGGATAGAATACAATGAGCAGTTCTTC
CDR3 protein: CSAPTGGIEYNEQFF
V gene: TRBV20-1
D gene: -
J gene: TRBJ2-1
clone size: many

CDR3 DNA: TGCGCCAGCAGCACGCACCGTGCCCCTAGCACAGATACGCAGTATTTT
CDR3 protein: CASSTHRAPSTDTQYF
V gene: TRBV4-1
D gene: -
J gene: TRBJ2-3
clone size: many

CDR3 DNA: TGTGCCAGCAGCCTCGACCGGACTAGCGTCTACGAGCAGTACTTC
CDR3 protein: CASSLDRTSVYEQYF
V gene: TRBV7-2
D gene: TRBD2
J gene: TRBJ2-7
clone size: -

CDR3 DNA: TGTGCCAGCAGTAAAGACAGGGTACCCTCGGAGCGTGGCTACATCTTC
CDR3 protein: CASSKDRVPSERGYIF
V gene: TRBV2
D gene: TRBD1
J gene: TRBJ1-2
clone size: -

CDR3 DNA: TGTGCCAGCAGTGTTCTTCGGGGGGGCTCCTACAATGAGCAGTTCTTC
CDR3 protein: CASSVLRGGSYNEQFF
V gene: TRBV6-1
D gene: TRBD2
J gene: TRBJ2-1
clone size: -

CDR3 DNA: TGTACCAGCAGCAGGGAGACCTACACAGATACGCAGTATTTT
CDR3 protein: CTSSRETYTDTQYF
V gene: TRBV6-1
D gene: -
J gene: TRBJ2-3
clone size: -

CDR3 DNA: TGTGCCAGCAGCCCCGGCGGGGACAACTACGAGCAGTACTTC
CDR3 protein: CASSPGGDNYEQYF
V gene: TRBV4-2
D gene: -
J gene: TRBJ2-7
clone size: -

CDR3 DNA: TGTGCCAGCAGCGAGACGGGGGGCTCTGGAAACACCATATATTTT
CDR3 protein: CASSETGGSGNTIYF
V gene: TRBV9
D gene: -
J gene: TRBJ1-3
clone size: once

CDR3 DNA: TGTGCCAGCAGCTCCAAGCGGGAGTGGTCCTACAATGAGCAGTTCTTC
CDR3 protein: CASSSKREWSYNEQFF
V gene: TRBV7-9
D gene: TRBD2
J gene: TRBJ2-1
clone size: -

CDR3 DNA: TGTGCCAGCAGTCCGCCCAGAGGTGCTCCGCTCGGCGGGCAGTTCTTC
CDR3 protein: CASSPPRGAPLGGQFF
V gene: TRBV6-2/TRBV6-3
D gene: -
J gene: TRBJ2-1
clone size: -

CDR3 DNA: TGTGCCAGCAGTTACACGGGGATCGGGGAGCTGTTTTTT
CDR3 protein: CASSYTGIGELFF
V gene: TRBV6-2/TRBV6-3
D gene: -
J gene: TRBJ2-2
clone size: few

CDR3 DNA: TGTGCCAGCAGCGTAGATCCCGGGGGGGGAGTCATGAACACTGAAGCTTTCTTT
CDR3 protein: CASSVDPGGGVMNTEAFF
V gene: TRBV9
D gene: -
J gene: TRBJ1-1
clone size: -

CDR3 DNA: TGCAGTGCCATCTTAGGGCAGGGGGCCCCTGGTGGCTACACCTTC
CDR3 protein: CSAILGQGAPGGYTF
V gene: TRBV20-1
D gene: TRBD1
J gene: TRBJ1-2
clone size: many

CDR3 DNA: TGTGCCAGTAGTATAGGCGGGCAGATAAACAATGAGCAGTTCTTC
CDR3 protein: CASSIGGQINNEQFF
V gene: TRBV19
D gene: -
J gene: TRBJ2-1
clone size: many

CDR3 DNA: TGTGCCAGCACCGGGGAAGGGACAGGGCTTGAAAAACTGTTTTTT
CDR3 protein: CASTGEGTGLEKLFF
V gene: TRBV6-1
D gene: TRBD1
J gene: TRBJ1-4
clone size: few

CDR3 DNA: TGCAGTGCTACCCCCGCGAGGGATTACTACGAGCAGTACTTC
CDR3 protein: CSATPARDYYEQYF
V gene: TRBV20-1
D gene: -
J gene: TRBJ2-7
clone size: -

CDR3 DNA: TGTGCCTTACACAAACAGGGGGCCCACGAGCAGTACTTC
CDR3 protein: CALHKQGAHEQYF
V gene: TRBV30
D gene: TRBD1
J gene: TRBJ2-7
clone size: many

CDR3 DNA: TGTGCCAGCAGCCACATTAGCGGGGGCCTAGCCTACGAGCAGTACTTC
CDR3 protein: CASSHISGGLAYEQYF
V gene: TRBV7-2
D gene: TRBD2
J gene: TRBJ2-7
clone size: -

CDR3 DNA: TGTGCCAGCAGTTTATCGTACGTCAATGAGCAGTTCTTC
CDR3 protein: CASSLSYVNEQFF
V gene: TRBV27
D gene: -
J gene: TRBJ2-1
clone size: many

CDR3 DNA: TGCAGTGCTAGAGGTGGATTTCTCTATGGCTACACCTTC
CDR3 protein: CSARGGFLYGYTF
V gene: TRBV20-1
D gene: -
J gene: TRBJ1-2
clone size: many

CDR3 DNA: TGTGCCAGCAGCTTGACGACTTCCGAGCAGTACTTC
CDR3 protein: CASSLTTSEQYF
V gene: TRBV7-9
D gene: -
J gene: TRBJ2-7
clone size: many

CDR3 DNA: TGTGCCAGCAGGGCAGGACTACCCAAGAACACCGGGGAGCTGTTTTTT
CDR3 protein: CASRAGLPKNTGELFF
V gene: TRBV2
D gene: -
J gene: TRBJ2-2
clone size: -

CDR3 DNA: TGTGCCAGCAGCCAGAGGCTAGCTTGGAACACAGATACGCAGTATTTT
CDR3 protein: CASSQRLAWNTDTQYF
V gene: TRBV14
D gene: -
J gene: TRBJ2-3
clone size: many

CDR3 DNA: TGTGCCTGGGGGGGGGATTCCTACGAGCAGTACTTC
CDR3 protein: CAWGGDSYEQYF
V gene: TRBV30
D gene: TRBD2
J gene: TRBJ2-7
clone size: -

CDR3 DNA: TGTGCCAGCAGTTTCAACCCCGGGACAGCATCCTACGAGCAGTACTTC
CDR3 protein: CASSFNPGTASYEQYF
V gene: TRBV6-5
D gene: TRBD1
J gene: TRBJ2-7
clone size: many

CDR3 DNA: TGTGCCAGCAGCTCCCGGGCAGGGGGCATAGAGACCCAGTACTTC
CDR3 protein: CASSSRAGGIETQYF
V gene: TRBV7-2
D gene: TRBD1
J gene: TRBJ2-5
clone size: -